Listed below are T cell receptor beta chains from one sample, sequenced in a study of tumor T cells in aggressive B-cell lymphoma. Profiled with immunoSEQ multiplex PCR; TCRdb holds only in-frame clones, not every one. The sample comprises some 5,900 clones, about 80% of which are singletons, and about 7% rests with the top ten. The sample was tumor tissue. The receptors were gathered from an adult with diffuse large B cell lymphoma. The CDR3 runs from the conserved cysteine through the conserved F or W. The order of the fields is V gene, CDR3 protein.

TRBV6-1	CASRYTGGARTEAFF
TRBV28	CASSSRVYEQYF
TRBV27	CAVRLGGTTDTQYF
TRBV28	CASSTRERPAYGEQYF
TRBV19	CASSMGGGRGGLIRTDTQYF
TRBV11-2	CASSLVRGSYEQYF
TRBV11-2	CASSLERTSVDTQYF
TRBV7-2	CASSQSQGINGYTF
TRBV5-4	CASSGWTSGTDTQYF
TRBV6-1	CASPLRDRGGTEAFF
TRBV30	CARSAWSGGPNEKLFF